The source of this T cell receptor (beta chain) is a study of shared clonotypes between healthy human individuals. Profiling relied on immunoSEQ multiplex PCR, and the TCRdb table lists in-frame clones only, not all of them. This sample has some 1 million clones, with under 80% found just once. To note about this clone: What it binds is unknown.

General study points: Sharing across four donors was highest in naive CD4 (roughly 5%) and lowest in memory CD8 (approximately 0.4%). On the whole, naive subsets had larger estimated richness than memory subsets had.

Donors, healthy HIV-negative adults, lacked recent acute infections or vaccinations. This TCR was recovered from a man between 18 and 29 years old in good health. Input material: memory CD4+ T cells sorted from blood. The subset: CD45RA-negative fraction.

The CDR3 loop reads CASSLQFLSRASGELFF. The CDR3 DNA reads TGTGCCAGCAGCTTACAATTCTTAAGCAGGGCCTCCGGGGAGCTGTTTTTT. This sequence joins TRBV7-9 and TRBJ2-2; D may be TRBD1 (5 bases). CDR3 length equals 17 residues. Per germline, CDR1 SEHNR and CDR2 FQNEAQ (reference sequence). V lost 2 bases and J 6 bases, leaving 19 bases between the germline ends.